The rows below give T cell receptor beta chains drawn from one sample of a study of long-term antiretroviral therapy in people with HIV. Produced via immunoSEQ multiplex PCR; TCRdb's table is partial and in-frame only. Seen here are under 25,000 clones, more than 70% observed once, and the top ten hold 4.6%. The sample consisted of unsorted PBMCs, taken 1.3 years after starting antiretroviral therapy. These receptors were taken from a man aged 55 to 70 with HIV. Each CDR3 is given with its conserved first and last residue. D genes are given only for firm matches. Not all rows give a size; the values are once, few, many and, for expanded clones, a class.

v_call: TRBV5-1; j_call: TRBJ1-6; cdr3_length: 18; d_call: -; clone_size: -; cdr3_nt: TGCGCCAGCAGCTTGACCGGGACACCCGCTGGGTATTTGGCACCCCTCCACTTT; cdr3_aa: CASSLTGTPAGYLAPLHF
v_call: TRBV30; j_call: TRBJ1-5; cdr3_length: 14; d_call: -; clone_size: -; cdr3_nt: TGTGCCTGGAGTGATAGTTATAGCAATCAGCCCCAGCATTTT; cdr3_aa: CAWSDSYSNQPQHF
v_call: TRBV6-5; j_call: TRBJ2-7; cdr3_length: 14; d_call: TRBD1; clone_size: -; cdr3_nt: TGTGCCAGCAGCAGACAGGGGCTCTCCTACGAGCAGTACTTC; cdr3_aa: CASSRQGLSYEQYF
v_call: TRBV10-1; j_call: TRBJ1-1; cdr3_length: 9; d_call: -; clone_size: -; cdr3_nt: TGCGCCAGCAGGCTGGCGGGTTTCTTT; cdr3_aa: CASRLAGFF
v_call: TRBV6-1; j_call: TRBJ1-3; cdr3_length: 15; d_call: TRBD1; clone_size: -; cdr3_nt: TGTGCCAGCGGCCGACAGGGGGTAACTGGAAACACCATATATTTT; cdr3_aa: CASGRQGVTGNTIYF
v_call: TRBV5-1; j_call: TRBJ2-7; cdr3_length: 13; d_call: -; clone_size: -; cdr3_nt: TGCGCCAGCAGCTTGGCATCAAACTACGAGCAGTACTTC; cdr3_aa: CASSLASNYEQYF
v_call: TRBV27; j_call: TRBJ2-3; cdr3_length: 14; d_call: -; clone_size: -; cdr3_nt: TGTGCCAGCAGTTTAAAACGGGCAGGGGATACGCAGTATTTT; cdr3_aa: CASSLKRAGDTQYF
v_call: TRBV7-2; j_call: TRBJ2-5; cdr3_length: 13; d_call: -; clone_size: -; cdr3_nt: TGTGCCAGCAGCCCCGACTGGCAAGAGACCCAGTACTTC; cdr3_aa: CASSPDWQETQYF
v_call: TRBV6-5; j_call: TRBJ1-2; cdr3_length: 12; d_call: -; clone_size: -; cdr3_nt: TGTGCCAGCAGCCAGTCCAACTATGGCTACACCTTC; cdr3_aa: CASSQSNYGYTF
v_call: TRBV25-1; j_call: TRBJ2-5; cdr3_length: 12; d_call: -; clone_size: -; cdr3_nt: TGTGCCAGCAGTGCCCCCGGAGAGACCCAGTACTTC; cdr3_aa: CASSAPGETQYF
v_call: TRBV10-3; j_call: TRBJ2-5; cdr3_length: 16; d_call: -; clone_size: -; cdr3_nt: TGTGCCATCAGTGAGTCGAAAACTAGCCCCCAAGAGACCCAGTACTTC; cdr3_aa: CAISESKTSPQETQYF
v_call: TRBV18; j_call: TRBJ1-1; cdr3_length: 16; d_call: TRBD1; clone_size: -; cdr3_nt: TGTGCCAGCTCACCGCGAAAACAGGGGTTGAACACTGAAGCTTTCTTT; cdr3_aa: CASSPRKQGLNTEAFF
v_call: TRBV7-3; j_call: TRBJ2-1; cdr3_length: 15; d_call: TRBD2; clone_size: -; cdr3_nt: TGTGCCAGCAGCTTAATTGGGACTAGCGGGAGTAGCGTCTTCTTC; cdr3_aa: CASSLIGTSGSSVFF
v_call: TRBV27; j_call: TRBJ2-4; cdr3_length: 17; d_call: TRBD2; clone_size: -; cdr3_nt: TGTGCCAGCAGTTTCTTGCGGGAGGGAGGCGCCAAAAACATTCAGTACTTC; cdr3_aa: CASSFLREGGAKNIQYF
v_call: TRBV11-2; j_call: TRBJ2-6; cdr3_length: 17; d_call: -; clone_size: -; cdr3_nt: TGTGCCAGCAGCTCTACCGGGACCATCGGCGGGGCCAACGTCCTGACTTTC; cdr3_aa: CASSSTGTIGGANVLTF
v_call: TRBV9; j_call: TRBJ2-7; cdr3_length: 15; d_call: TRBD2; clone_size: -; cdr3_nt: TGTGCCAGCAGCGTATCGGGCGGGAGGGACTACGAGCAGTACTTC; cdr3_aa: CASSVSGGRDYEQYF
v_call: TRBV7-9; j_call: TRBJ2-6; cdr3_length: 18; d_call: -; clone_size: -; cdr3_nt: TGTGCCAGCAGCCCAATCAACAGGGTCGAATCTTGGGCCAACGTCCTGACTTTC; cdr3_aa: CASSPINRVESWANVLTF
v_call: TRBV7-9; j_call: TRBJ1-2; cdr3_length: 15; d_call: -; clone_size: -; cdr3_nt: TGTGCCAGCACCTATCCGCGGGGGCTTAATTTTGGCTACACCTTC; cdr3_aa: CASTYPRGLNFGYTF
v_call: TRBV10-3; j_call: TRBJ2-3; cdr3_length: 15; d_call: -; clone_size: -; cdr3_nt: TGTGCCATCAGTGATTCGAGACAGGAGACAGATACGCAGTATTTT; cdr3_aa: CAISDSRQETDTQYF
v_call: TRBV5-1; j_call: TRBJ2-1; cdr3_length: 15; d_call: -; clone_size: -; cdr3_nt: TGCGCCAGCAGCCCCGACGGAGTCTCCTACAATGAGCAGTTCTTC; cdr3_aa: CASSPDGVSYNEQFF
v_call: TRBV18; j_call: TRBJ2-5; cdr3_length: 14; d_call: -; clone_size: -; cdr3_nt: TGTGCCAGCTCAGGGTTGTCAGCGCGAGAGACCCAGTACTTC; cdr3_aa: CASSGLSARETQYF
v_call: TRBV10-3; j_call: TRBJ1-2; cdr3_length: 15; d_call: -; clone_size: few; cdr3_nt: TGTGCCATCAGTGAGTCAGGCAGGGGAGAGTATGGCTACACCTTC; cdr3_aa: CAISESGRGEYGYTF
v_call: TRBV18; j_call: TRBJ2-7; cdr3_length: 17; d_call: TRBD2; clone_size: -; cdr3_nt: TGTGCCAGCTCACCACCCACTAGCGGGGGGGCTCCATACGAGCAGTACTTC; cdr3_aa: CASSPPTSGGAPYEQYF
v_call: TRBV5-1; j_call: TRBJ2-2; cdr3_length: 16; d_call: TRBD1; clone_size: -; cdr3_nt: TGCGCCAGCAGCGAGGGGACAGCCGGCGGCCCCGGGGAGCTGTTTTTT; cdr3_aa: CASSEGTAGGPGELFF
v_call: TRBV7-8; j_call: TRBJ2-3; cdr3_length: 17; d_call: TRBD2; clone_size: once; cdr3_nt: TGTGCCAGCCTCGGACTAGCGGGAGAATACGGCACAGATACGCAGTATTTT; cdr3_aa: CASLGLAGEYGTDTQYF
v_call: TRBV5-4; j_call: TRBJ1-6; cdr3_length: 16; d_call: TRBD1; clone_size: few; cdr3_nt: TGTGCCAGCAGCTCCGGGGACAGGTACGGAACTTCACCCCTCCACTTT; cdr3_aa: CASSSGDRYGTSPLHF
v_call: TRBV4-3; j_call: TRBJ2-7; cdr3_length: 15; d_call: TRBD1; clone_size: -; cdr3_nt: TGCGCCAGCAGCCGAGGGACAGGCGAATCCTACGAGCAGTACTTC; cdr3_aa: CASSRGTGESYEQYF
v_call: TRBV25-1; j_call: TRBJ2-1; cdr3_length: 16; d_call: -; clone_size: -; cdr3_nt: TGTGCCAGCAGCCCCGCGAGGGAATTGGTTGGGGCCGAGCAGTTCTTC; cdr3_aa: CASSPARELVGAEQFF
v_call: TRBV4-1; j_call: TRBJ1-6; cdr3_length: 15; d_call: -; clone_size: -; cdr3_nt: TGCGCCAGCAGCCAACCGGTTGTTGATAATTCACCCCTCCACTTT; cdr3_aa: CASSQPVVDNSPLHF
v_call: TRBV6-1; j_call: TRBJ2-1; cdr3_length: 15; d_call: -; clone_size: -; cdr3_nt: TGTGCCAGCAGTCAGGGTCTAGGGAAGTACAATGAGCAGTTCTTC; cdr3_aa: CASSQGLGKYNEQFF
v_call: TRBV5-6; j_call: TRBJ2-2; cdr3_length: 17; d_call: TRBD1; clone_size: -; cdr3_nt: TGTGCCAGCAGGAGGGACAGGGGCGTAGTGGAAGCCGGGGAGCTGTTTTTT; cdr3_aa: CASRRDRGVVEAGELFF
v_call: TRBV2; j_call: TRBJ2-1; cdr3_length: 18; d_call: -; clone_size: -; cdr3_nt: TGTGCCAGCAGTCCCTCCCGGTCAGCGGACCGCTCCTACAATGAGCAGTTCTTC; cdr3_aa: CASSPSRSADRSYNEQFF
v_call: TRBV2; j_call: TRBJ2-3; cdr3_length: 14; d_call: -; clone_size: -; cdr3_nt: TGTGCCAGCAGTGAAAACTTCCCCACAGATACGCAGTATTTT; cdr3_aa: CASSENFPTDTQYF
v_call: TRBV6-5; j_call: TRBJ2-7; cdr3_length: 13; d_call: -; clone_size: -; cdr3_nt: TGTGCCAGCAGTCTAGACAGTACCTACGAGCAGTACTTC; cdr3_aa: CASSLDSTYEQYF
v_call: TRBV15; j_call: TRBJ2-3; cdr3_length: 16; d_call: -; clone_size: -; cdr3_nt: TGTGCCACCAGCAGAGAAGGAGCGGTGAGGACAGATACGCAGTATTTT; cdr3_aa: CATSREGAVRTDTQYF
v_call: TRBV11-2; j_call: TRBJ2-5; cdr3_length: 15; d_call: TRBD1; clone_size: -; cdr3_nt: TGTGCCAGCAGCCCCACAACAGGGGGCGGAAAGACCCAGTACTTC; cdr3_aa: CASSPTTGGGKTQYF
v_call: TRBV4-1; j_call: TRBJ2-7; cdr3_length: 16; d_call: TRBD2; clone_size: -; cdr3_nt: TGCGCCAGCAGCCAAGAGCGAAGCGGGAGCCTCTACGAGCAGTACTTC; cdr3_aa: CASSQERSGSLYEQYF
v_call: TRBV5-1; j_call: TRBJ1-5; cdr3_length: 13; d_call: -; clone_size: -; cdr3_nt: TGCGCCAGCAGCTTGGGGGGGCCGGGGCCCCAGCATTTT; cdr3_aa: CASSLGGPGPQHF
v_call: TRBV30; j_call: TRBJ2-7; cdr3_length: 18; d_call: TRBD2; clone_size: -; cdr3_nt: TGTGCCTGGAGGGGGACCGGGACTAGCGGGAAACGAACCTACGAGCAGTACTTC; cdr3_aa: CAWRGTGTSGKRTYEQYF
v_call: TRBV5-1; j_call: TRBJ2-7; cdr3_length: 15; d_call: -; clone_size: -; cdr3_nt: TGCGCCAGCAGCTCGTTACAGGGTCAGGCCTACGAGCAGTACTTC; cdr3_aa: CASSSLQGQAYEQYF
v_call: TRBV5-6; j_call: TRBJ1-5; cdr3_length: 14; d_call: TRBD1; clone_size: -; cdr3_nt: TGTGCCAGCAGCTTTCGACAGGGGGCTGAGCCCCAGCATTTT; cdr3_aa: CASSFRQGAEPQHF
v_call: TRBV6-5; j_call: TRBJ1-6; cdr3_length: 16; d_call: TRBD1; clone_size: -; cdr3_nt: TGTGCCAGCAGTTACACTCCCGGCAGGGGGCGTTCACCCCTCCACTTT; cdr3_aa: CASSYTPGRGRSPLHF
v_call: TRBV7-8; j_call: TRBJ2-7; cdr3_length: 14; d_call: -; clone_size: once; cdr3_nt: TGTGCCAGCAGGCGAACCGACGGTTCCTACGAGCAGTACTTC; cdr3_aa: CASRRTDGSYEQYF
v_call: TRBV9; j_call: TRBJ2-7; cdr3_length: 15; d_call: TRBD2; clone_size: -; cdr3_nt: TGTGCCAGCAGCTCCGGGACTAGCTTAGTCTACGAGCAGTACTTC; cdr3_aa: CASSSGTSLVYEQYF
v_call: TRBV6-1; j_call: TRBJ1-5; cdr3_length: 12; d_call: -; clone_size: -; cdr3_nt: TGTGCCAGCAGGCCCTCAGAGCAGCCCCAGCATTTT; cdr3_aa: CASRPSEQPQHF
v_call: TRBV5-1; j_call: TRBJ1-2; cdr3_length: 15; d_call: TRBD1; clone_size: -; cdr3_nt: TGCGCCAGCAGCGTTACAGGGGTCTTCGACTATGGCTACACCTTC; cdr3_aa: CASSVTGVFDYGYTF
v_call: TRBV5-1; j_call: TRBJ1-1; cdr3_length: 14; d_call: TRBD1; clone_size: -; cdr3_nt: TGCGCCAGCTACGGACAGGGTCCCAACACTGAAGCTTTCTTT; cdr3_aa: CASYGQGPNTEAFF
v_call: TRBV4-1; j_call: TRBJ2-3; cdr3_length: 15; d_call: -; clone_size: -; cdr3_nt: TGCGCCAGCACCCCAGGTCCTAGCGGCACAGATACGCAGTATTTT; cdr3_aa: CASTPGPSGTDTQYF
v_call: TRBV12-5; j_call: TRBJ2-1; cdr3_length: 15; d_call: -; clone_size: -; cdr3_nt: TGTGCTAGTGGTTATCGAGTACGCGGAGACAATGAGCAGTTCTTC; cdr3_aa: CASGYRVRGDNEQFF
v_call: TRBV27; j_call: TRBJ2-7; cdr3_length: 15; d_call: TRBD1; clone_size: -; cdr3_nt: TGTGCCAGCCGCTTTGGGACAGGGAGCTCCTACGAGCAGTACTTC; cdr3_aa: CASRFGTGSSYEQYF
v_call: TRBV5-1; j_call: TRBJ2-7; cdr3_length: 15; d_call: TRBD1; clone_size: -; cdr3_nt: TGCGCCAGCAGCCCAGACAGGGCCCTTACCTACGAGCAGTACTTC; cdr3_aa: CASSPDRALTYEQYF
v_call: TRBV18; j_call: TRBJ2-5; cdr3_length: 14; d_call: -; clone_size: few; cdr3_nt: TGTGCCAGCTCCGCCGGGACGATAGGGGAGACCCAGTACTTC; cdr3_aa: CASSAGTIGETQYF
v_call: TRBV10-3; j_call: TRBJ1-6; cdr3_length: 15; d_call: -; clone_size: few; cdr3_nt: TGTGCCATCAGTGAGTTGGTTGCGGATAATTCACCCCTCCACTTT; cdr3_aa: CAISELVADNSPLHF
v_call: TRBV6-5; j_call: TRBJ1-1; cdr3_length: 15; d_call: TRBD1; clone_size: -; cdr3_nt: TGTGCCAGCAGTCCATCCGGGACAGCTGACACTGAAGCTTTCTTT; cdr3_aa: CASSPSGTADTEAFF
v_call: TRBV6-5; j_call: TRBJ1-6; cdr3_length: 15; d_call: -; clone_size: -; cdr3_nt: TGTGCCAGCAGCCCCCTAATGAGGGGGGAATCACCCCTCCACTTT; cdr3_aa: CASSPLMRGESPLHF
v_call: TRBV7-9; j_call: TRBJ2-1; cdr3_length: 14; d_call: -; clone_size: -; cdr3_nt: TGTGCCAGCAGCGACCCCCTTTCCTACAATGAGCAGTTCTTC; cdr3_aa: CASSDPLSYNEQFF